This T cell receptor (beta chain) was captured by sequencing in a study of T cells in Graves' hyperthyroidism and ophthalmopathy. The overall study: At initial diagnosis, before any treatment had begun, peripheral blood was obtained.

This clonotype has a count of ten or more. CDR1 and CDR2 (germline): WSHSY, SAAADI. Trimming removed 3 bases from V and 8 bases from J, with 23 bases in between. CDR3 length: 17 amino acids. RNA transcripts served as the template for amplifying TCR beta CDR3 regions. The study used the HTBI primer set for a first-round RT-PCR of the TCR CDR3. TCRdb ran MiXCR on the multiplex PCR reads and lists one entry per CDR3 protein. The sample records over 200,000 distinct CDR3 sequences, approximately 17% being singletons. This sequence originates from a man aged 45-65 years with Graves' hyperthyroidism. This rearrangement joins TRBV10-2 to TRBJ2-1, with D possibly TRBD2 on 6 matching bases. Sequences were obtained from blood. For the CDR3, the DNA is TGCGCCAGCAGTGAAATCGGTGTTGTGGGAGGAGGAGATGAGCAGTTCTTC. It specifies CASSEIGVVGGGDEQFF.